The 21 T cell receptor beta chains in this list originate from one sample, sequenced in a study of blood T cell repertoires in COVID-19. TCRdb keeps only in-frame clones here, not all; method: immunoSEQ multiplex PCR. The sample comprises 180,000 or so clones, roughly 82% of which are singletons, and approximately 11% rests with the top ten. Sequencing was done on a sample of PBMCs or T cells enriched from blood (not recorded which). Receptor source: a man aged 45-60 years who had recovered from COVID-19.

About this clone: One end of the junction is discordant with germline, which a read error may explain. Other DNA sequences in the same sample also yield this CDR3. The chain recombines TRBV30 with TRBJ1-5; D remains unclear. The germline CDR1 and CDR2 sequences are GTSNPN and SVGIG (reference sequence). The CDR3 is 13 amino acids. CDR3 DNA sequence: TGTGCCTGGAGTACGGGTAGCGATCAGCCCCAGCATTTT. Translating gives CAWSTGSDQPQHF.

The chain recombines TRBV14 with TRBJ2-1; D not resolved. Germline CDR1 and CDR2: SGHDN and FVKESK. The CDR3 extends over 16 amino acids. V was shortened by 1 base and J by 0 bases, with 10 bases between the two germline ends. As DNA, the CDR3 is TGTGCCAGCAGCCAAGTCACTTCAAGCTCCTACAATGAGCAGTTCTTC. As protein: CASSQVTSSSYNEQFF.

This chain connects TRBV4-2 to TRBJ2-3; 9 nucleotides align to TRBD2. This CDR3 region has 17 residues. Trimming cost V 4 bases and J 5 bases; bases outside gene matches: 13. CDR1 and CDR2 from the germline V gene are LGHNA and YNFKEQ. The CDR3 protein is CASSPNLSRGGGDTQYF. The CDR3 DNA reads TGTGCCAGCAGCCCGAATCTCTCGCGGGGGGGAGGAGATACGCAGTATTTT.

In this sample, this clone turned up once. This chain joins TRBV9 and TRBJ1-1; the D gene is possibly TRBD1 (6 bases). The CDR3 covers 14 residues. V was cut by 3 bases and J by 1 base, with 10 bases left in between. Germline CDR1 and CDR2: SGDLS and YYNGEE. The CDR3 region is CASSGSRGNTEAFF. The CDR3, as DNA: TGTGCCAGCAGCGGCTCCAGGGGGAACACTGAAGCTTTCTTT.

V and J are TRBV5-1 and TRBJ1-6; 7 bases match TRBD1. The CDR3 has 15 amino acids. V lost 4 bases to trimming and J lost 7 bases; unmatched junction nucleotides: 8. Germline V gene lookup returns CDR1 SGHRS and CDR2 YFSETQ. The CDR3 loop is CASSPRDSVNSPLHF. DNA for the CDR3: TGCGCCAGCAGCCCTAGGGACAGCGTGAATTCACCCCTCCACTTT.

The genes are TRBV6-5 and TRBJ2-7; TRBD1 is a possible D gene (6 bases). Between the trimmed V and J ends, which lost 8 bases and 0 bases, there was a span of 14 bases. Looked up from germline, CDR1 is MNHEY and CDR2 is SVGAGI. The CDR3 totals 14 residues. The CDR3, as DNA: TGTGCCAGCCGGGTGACAGGAAGCTCCTACGAGCAGTACTTC. Protein: CASRVTGSSYEQYF.

The rearrangement links TRBV6-4 to TRBJ2-2; 11 nucleotides align to TRBD1. Germline assignment: CDR1 MRHNA and CDR2 SNTAGT. V was pared by 0 bases and J by 6 bases, with 3 bases of the junction left unmatched. The CDR3 is 16 residues long. The CDR3 region has the DNA TGTGCCAGCAGTGACTCTCCGGGACAGGGGGCCGGGGAGCTGTTTTTT. This translates into CASSDSPGQGAGELFF.

V gene TRBV6-2 or TRBV6-3 combines with J gene TRBJ1-2, with a possible D match to TRBD1 (6 bases). The V and J ends lost 4 bases and 4 bases respectively, with 13 bases between them. Per germline, CDR1 MNHEY and CDR2 SVGEGT. The CDR3 runs to 14 residues. CDR3 in amino acids: CASSLHGQSYGYTF. In DNA form, the CDR3 reads TGTGCCAGCAGTTTACATGGACAGTCCTATGGCTACACCTTC.

The chain combines TRBV18 with TRBJ1-4; 7 bases align to TRBD1. Germline loops: CDR1 KGHSH, CDR2 LQKENI. Unmatched junction bases numbered 7, after V lost 3 bases and J lost 0 bases. CDR3 length: 17 residues. The CDR3 reads CASSPDRAGPTNEKLFF. DNA of the CDR3: TGTGCCAGCTCACCCGACAGGGCAGGGCCAACTAATGAAAAACTGTTTTTT.

CDR3 protein: CATSDWTTPGGTQYF. The CDR3 DNA reads TGTGCCACCAGTGATTGGACGACCCCGGGAGGGACCCAGTACTTC. V gene TRBV24-1 combines with J gene TRBJ2-5; 7 bases align to TRBD2. With V trimmed by 2 bases and J by 7 bases, 9 bases remained unmatched. The CDR3 is 15 amino acids. Germline V gene data show CDR1 as KGHDR and CDR2 as SFDVKD.

The V call is TRBV5-1, the J call TRBJ2-7, with D possibly matching TRBD2 (5 bases). The V end lost 0 bases, the J end lost 0 bases, and 10 bases lay between the germline ends. Per the germline V gene, CDR1 is SGHRS and CDR2 is YFSETQ. This CDR3 has 15 residues. This chain's CDR3 is CASSLGGSSSYEQYF. CDR3 DNA sequence: TGCGCCAGCAGCTTGGGAGGGTCTTCCTCCTACGAGCAGTACTTC.

The genes are TRBV4-2 and TRBJ1-5; 7 positions match TRBD1. The J segment lost 6 bases and the V segment lost 4 bases, leaving 3 bases of the junction unmatched. The CDR3 spans 13 residues. Germline lookup yields CDR1 LGHNA and CDR2 YNFKEQ. The CDR3 DNA follows: TGTGCCAGCAGCCCAGACAGGGTTCAGCCCCAGCATTTT. Protein product: CASSPDRVQPQHF.

The chain has TRBV19 and TRBJ1-5, with 9 bases aligning to TRBD1. The CDR3 loop spans 13 amino acids. Germline V lookup: CDR1 LNHDA, CDR2 SQIVND (reference sequence). The trim removed 10 bases at V and 5 bases at J, leaving 6 bases unmatched. CDR3 in DNA: TGTGCCACCACGGGACAGGGACATCAGCCCCAGCATTTT. Amino acid sequence: CATTGQGHQPQHF.

The V gene is TRBV23-1, the J gene TRBJ2-7; TRBD2 is a possible D gene (7 bases). TRBV23-1 is an open reading frame whose function is uncertain. Trimming left V 5 bases short and J 5 bases short, with 13 bases between. The CDR3 spans 13 residues. The CDR3 loop reads CASSSWGGDEQYF. As DNA, the CDR3 is TGCGCCAGCAGTTCATGGGGGGGCGACGAGCAGTACTTC.

The gene calls are TRBV20-1 and TRBJ2-7, with 7 positions matching TRBD1. CDR3 length: 14 residues. V dropped 3 bases and J dropped 2; count of bases not matched to a gene: 7. CDR1 and CDR2 from the germline V gene are DFQATT and SNEGSKA (reference sequence). For the CDR3, the DNA is TGCAGTGCTAGTCCCCCCGGGACAGCCTACGAGCAGTACTTC. Its translation: CSASPPGTAYEQYF.

This clone showed up just once. The chain's CDR3 is CASSLDGQNRGNEQFF. CDR3 nucleotide sequence: TGTGCCAGCAGCTTAGATGGACAGAACCGGGGCAATGAGCAGTTCTTC. The J gene is TRBJ2-1, the V gene TRBV11-3; the D gene is possibly TRBD1 (6 bases). The V gene's germline CDR1 is SGHNT and CDR2 YENEEA. The length of the CDR3 is 16 residues. The V gene lost 0 bases and the J gene lost 6 bases, with 15 bases spanning the gap.

The rearrangement joins TRBV7-9 to TRBJ2-7; tentatively, D is TRBD1 (6 bases). This CDR3 spans 13 amino acids. V lost 4 bases and J lost 4, with 11 bases in between. Looked up from germline, CDR1 is SEHNR and CDR2 is FQNEAQ (reference sequence). CDR3 in amino acids: CASSSGANYEQYF. As DNA, the CDR3 is TGTGCCAGCAGCTCAGGGGCAAATTACGAGCAGTACTTC.

The chain joins TRBV3-1 (or the pseudogene TRBV3-2) to TRBJ2-7, with 11 positions matching TRBD1. The trim removed 3 bases at V and 7 bases at J, leaving 11 bases unmatched. Germline V lookup: CDR1 LGHDT, CDR2 YNNKEL (reference sequence). The CDR3 has 16 residues. CDR3 residues: CASSQPRDRGIGEQYF. CDR3 DNA: TGTGCCAGCAGCCAGCCCCGGGACAGGGGGATAGGGGAGCAGTACTTC.

This chain uses TRBV7-7 with TRBJ2-1; 11 nucleotides align to TRBD2. Germline V lookup: CDR1 SSHAT, CDR2 FNYEAQ (reference sequence). The CDR3 is 15 amino acids. The CDR3 here is CASATSGSTYNEQFF. CDR3 in DNA: TGTGCTTCCGCAACTAGCGGGAGTACGTACAATGAGCAGTTCTTC.

The rearrangement links TRBV5-8 to TRBJ2-1, with TRBD2 identical over 11 bases. The CDR3 loop spans 17 amino acids. Germline V lookup: CDR1 SGHTS, CDR2 YDEGEE. The trim removed 4 bases at V and 2 bases at J, leaving 8 bases unmatched. The CDR3 region has the DNA TGTGCCAGCAGCCGATTGAGACTAGCGGGAACCTACAATGAGCAGTTCTTC. It yields the protein CASSRLRLAGTYNEQFF.

This clone has only one observation. V gene TRBV7-3 combines with J gene TRBJ2-1; 8 positions match TRBD2. The V gene end was trimmed by 5 bases and the J gene end by 14 bases; junction bases not matched to a gene: 8. Germline V lookup: CDR1 SGHTA, CDR2 FQGTGA. CDR3 size: 12 residues. CDR3 DNA sequence: TGTGCCAGCAGCCCATATAGCGGGAACAAGTTCTTC. It is translated as CASSPYSGNKFF.